The 20 T cell receptor beta chains below were found in one sample sequenced in a study of vaccination and CD4 T cells after COVID-19. TCRdb reanalysed the PCR reads using MiXCR and keeps one entry per CDR3 protein. The sample lists 35,000 to 45,000 distinct CDR3 sequences, about 35% occurring once. Regarding time point: late sampling 161 to 241 days after vaccination in a few convalescent patients. The specimen was CD4+ T cells from blood, collected about 7 months after SARS-CoV-2 vaccination. Receptors were obtained from a human donor who had recovered from COVID-19.

The chain uses TRBV7-9 and TRBJ2-7; TRBD2 agrees at 8 bases. With V trimmed by 6 bases and J by 5 bases, 12 bases remained unmatched. The CDR3 sequence is 15 residues long. Germline loops: CDR1 SEHNR, CDR2 FQNEAQ (reference sequence). The DNA of the CDR3 is TGTGCCAGCAGACACGGGGGGGGGCGCTTCGACGAGCAGTACTTC. Amino acids: CASRHGGGRFDEQYF.

The CDR3 DNA reads TGTGCCATCAGTGTCACCCGGGACAGCAATCAGCCCCAGCATTTT. This encodes CAISVTRDSNQPQHF. This chain joins TRBV10-3 and TRBJ1-5; TRBD1 might be the D (5 bases). The CDR3 loop spans 15 amino acids. Germline V gene sequence: CDR1 ENHRY, CDR2 SYGVKD. V lost 4 bases, J lost 1 base, and 11 bases lay in between.

This chain links TRBV6-5 with TRBJ1-3; 9 nucleotides align to TRBD1. In germline, CDR1 is MNHEY, CDR2 SVGAGI. V was clipped by 1 base and J by 0 bases; unmatched bases: 7. The CDR3 contains 18 residues. The CDR3 DNA sequence: TGTGCCAGCAGTTACTACGGGACAGGGACCAGCTCTGGAAACACCATATATTTT. Residues: CASSYYGTGTSSGNTIYF.

The V and J genes are TRBV6-1 and TRBJ2-6; D call uncertain. The germline CDR1 and CDR2 sequences are MNHNS and SASEGT. V was clipped by 3 bases and J by 1 base, with 7 bases between them. There are 15 residues in the CDR3. The CDR3 nucleotides read TGTGCCAGCAGTGACGGCCATTCTGGGGCCAACGTCCTGACTTTC. Residues: CASSDGHSGANVLTF.

V gene TRBV5-4 combines with J gene TRBJ1-1; the D is unclear. The germline CDR1 and CDR2 sequences are SGHNT and YYREEE (reference sequence). V was trimmed by 0 bases and J by 7 bases, leaving 13 bases between them. This CDR3 contains 14 residues. The CDR3 DNA reads TGTGCCAGCAGCTTGGATATCCCCCGCAGTGAAGCTTTCTTT. Translating it yields CASSLDIPRSEAFF.

The chain is built from TRBV19 and TRBJ1-1; D remains unclear. Germline loops: CDR1 LNHDA, CDR2 SQIVND (reference sequence). The CDR3 is made up of 13 amino acids. V shed 5 bases and J shed 0 bases, with 7 bases lying between them. The CDR3 DNA sequence: TGTGCCAGTAGTTTGAGTTTGAACACTGAAGCTTTCTTT. Translated, it gives CASSLSLNTEAFF.

This chain joins TRBV21-1 and TRBJ2-2; no check of the table's D call, TRBD1, against the DNA was made. TRBV21-1 is recorded as a pseudogene. This CDR3 is built from 16 residues. The CDR3 is CASTITGARNTGELFF. Here the CDR3 DNA reads TGTGCCAGCACCATTACAGGGGCGCGAAACACCGGGGAGCTGTTTTTT.

This clonotype was seen a handful of times. This chain joins TRBV15 and TRBJ2-7; D might be TRBD2 (6 bases). The CDR3 contains 16 residues. V was cut by 5 bases and J by 3 bases, with 20 bases left in between. The germline gives CDR1 LNHNV, CDR2 YYDKDF (reference sequence). DNA of the CDR3: TGTGCCACCAGCTCAGACCTCGGGGAGGTAGGCTACGAGCAGTACTTC. Translated, it gives CATSSDLGEVGYEQYF. Full variable domain (missing parts from reference TRBV15 and TRBJ2-7): DAMVIQNPRYQVTQFGKPVTLSCSQTLNHNVMYWYQQKSSQAPKLLFHYYDKDFNNEADTPDNFQSRRPNTSFCFLDIRSPGLGDTAMYLCATSSDLGEVGYEQYFGPGTRLTVT.

The V and J genes are TRBV28 and TRBJ2-7, with 7 bases that match TRBD2. Per germline, CDR1 MDHEN and CDR2 SYDVKM. The CDR3 totals 15 residues. The V gene end was trimmed by 7 bases and the J gene end by 0 bases; junction bases not matched to a gene: 9. The CDR3 sequence is CASNPLAENSYEQYF. CDR3 nucleotides: TGTGCCAGCAACCCGCTAGCGGAGAACTCCTACGAGCAGTACTTC.

The J gene is TRBJ2-5, the V gene TRBV7-8, with D possibly matching TRBD2 (6 bases). The ends were cut back, 6 bases at V and 0 bases at J, with 23 bases in the middle. The CDR3 is made up of 18 amino acids. CDR1 and CDR2 from the germline V gene are SGHVS and FQNEAQ. The CDR3 here is CASSNLWGTGEYQETQYF. The DNA for the CDR3 is TGTGCCAGCAGTAACCTATGGGGAACGGGAGAGTACCAAGAGACCCAGTACTTC.

This clonotype has at least ten counts. The V call is TRBV15, the J call TRBJ2-3; TRBD1 agrees at 8 bases. The trim removed 5 bases at V and 1 base at J, leaving 8 bases unmatched. Germline CDR1 is LNHNV and CDR2 is YYDKDF (reference sequence). CDR3 length equals 16 residues. The CDR3 DNA reads as TGTGCCACCAGCTACGGACAGGGAGGTCGCACAGATACGCAGTATTTT. It codes for CATSYGQGGRTDTQYF.

The chain employs TRBV7-2 and TRBJ1-6; no firm D call. V gave up 3 bases and J gave up 6 bases, with 9 bases separating them. Germline V gene sequence: CDR1 SGHTA, CDR2 FQGNSA. The CDR3 spans 14 residues. The CDR3 here is CASSLNRLNSPLHF. The CDR3 coding sequence is TGTGCCAGCAGCTTGAACAGACTTAATTCACCCCTCCACTTT.

CDR3 DNA: TGTGCCAGCAGCGAGGGGGCGGGACTAGCGGCCTACGAGCAGTACTTC. Its protein product is CASSEGAGLAAYEQYF. The chain carries TRBV9 and TRBJ2-7; 11 bases line up with TRBD2. Germline trimming cut 3 bases from V and 2 bases from J; bases unmatched to any gene: 7. The CDR3 runs to 16 residues. Germline V lookup: CDR1 SGDLS, CDR2 YYNGEE.

The rearrangement links TRBV7-2 to TRBJ2-5; 9 bases match TRBD1. Germline CDR1 and CDR2: SGHTA and FQGNSA. This CDR3 region has 15 residues. Trimming at V came to 3 bases and at J to 4 bases, leaving 6 bases not matched to a gene. The CDR3 coding sequence is TGTGCCAGCAGCTTTACAGGGGGCTCAGGAGAGACCCAGTACTTC. It encodes CASSFTGGSGETQYF.

This clonotype was observed a handful of times. V gene TRBV7-3 combines with J gene TRBJ1-1; D may be TRBD1 (5 bases). Per the germline V gene, CDR1 is SGHTA and CDR2 is FQGTGA. V lost 3 bases and J 3 bases, leaving 8 bases between the germline ends. This CDR3 comprises 13 residues. The CDR3 DNA reads TGTGCCAGCAGCTTGTCGGGGGACACTGAAGCTTTCTTT. Residues: CASSLSGDTEAFF.

The chain uses TRBV7-2 and TRBJ2-2; 16 bases map to TRBD2. Unmatched junction bases numbered 8, after V lost 5 bases and J lost 5 bases. Germline loops: CDR1 SGHTA, CDR2 FQGNSA. The CDR3 length is 18 residues. DNA for the CDR3: TGTGCCAGCAGCGCGGGACTAGCGGGAGGGCTGCAGACCGGGGAGCTGTTTTTT. Translated: CASSAGLAGGLQTGELFF.

This clonotype has a handful of counts. The V and J genes are TRBV6-5 and TRBJ2-5; D not certain. Germline CDR1 is MNHEY and CDR2 is SVGAGI. This CDR3 contains 15 residues. Trimming left V 0 bases short and J 2 bases short, with 10 bases between. CDR3 protein: CASSYSFSRQETQYF. CDR3 in DNA: TGTGCCAGCAGTTACTCGTTTTCACGGCAAGAGACCCAGTACTTC.

The V gene is TRBV28, the J gene TRBJ2-6; D is uncertain. The CDR3 runs to 14 residues. CDR1 is MDHEN and CDR2 is SYDVKM in the germline V gene. V was cut by 3 bases and J by 0 bases, with 3 bases left in between. In nucleotides, the CDR3 is TGTGCCAGCAGTTTGCACTCTGGGGCCAACGTCCTGACTTTC. It specifies CASSLHSGANVLTF.

The V gene is TRBV5-6, the J gene TRBJ1-5; D is undetermined. Per germline, CDR1 SGHDT and CDR2 YYEEEE. Trimming pared 1 base from V and 6 bases from J, leaving 5 bases between. CDR3 length: 12 residues. CDR3 nucleotide sequence: TGTGCCAGCAGCTTGCTCAGTCAGCCCCAGCATTTT. Protein sequence: CASSLLSQPQHF.

At least ten counts were recorded for this clonotype. The chain links TRBV7-3 to TRBJ2-3; D is possibly TRBD2 (6 bases). The CDR3 runs to 17 residues. The V gene's germline CDR1 is SGHTA and CDR2 FQGTGA. The germline V and J ends were trimmed by 4 bases and 2 bases, with 19 bases remaining between them. The CDR3 here is CASSSKGSGGITDTQYF. The CDR3 DNA reads as TGTGCCAGCAGCTCAAAGGGATCGGGCGGGATCACAGATACGCAGTATTTT.